This TCR beta chain was observed in a study of OX40 agonist ivuxolimab in advanced cancers. Across the study: Dose-escalation subjects each had hepatocellular carcinoma, melanoma, renal cell or head and neck cancer.

The CDR3 contains 10 residues. Trimming cost V 5 bases and J 4 bases, with 2 bases left between them. CDR1 and CDR2 from the germline V gene are SNHLY and FYNNEI. Sequencing was performed with immunoSEQ multiplex PCR; in TCRdb, only in-frame clones are kept and a portion is missing. The repertoire consists of 75,000 to 100,000 clones, with roughly 90% occurring once and the leading ten covering approximately 0.7%. Sequences were derived from CD4+ or CD8+ T cells sorted from blood, sampled in a trial of the OX40 agonist ivuxolimab. The receptor comes from an adult with an advanced solid tumor such as melanoma, head and neck, liver or kidney cancer. V gene TRBV2 combines with J gene TRBJ1-2; no firm D call. For the CDR3, the DNA is TGTGCCAGCAGTCTCTATGGCTACACCTTC. This encodes CASSLYGYTF.